This T cell receptor beta chain was found in a study of T cell responses to AZD1222 COVID-19 vaccine. Sequenced by immunoSEQ multiplex PCR; TCRdb stores in-frame clones only, minus some. This table holds some 280,000 clones, about 94% found once. Pooling of second doses given at about 4 or about 12 weeks was done. The CDR3 is 14 amino acids. Trimming cost V 1 base and J 10 bases, with 11 bases left between them. CDR1 is MNHEY, CDR2 SMNVEV, per germline (reference sequence). This receptor was identified in an adult who received the AZD1222 COVID-19 vaccine. The chain combines TRBV27 with TRBJ1-6; possible D gene TRBD1, 5 bases. The sequences come from peripheral blood, collected 28 days after the second AZD1222 dose. The CDR3 protein is CASSLLGVRSPLHF. The CDR3 DNA is TGTGCCAGCAGTTTATTAGGGGTTCGATCACCCCTCCACTTT.